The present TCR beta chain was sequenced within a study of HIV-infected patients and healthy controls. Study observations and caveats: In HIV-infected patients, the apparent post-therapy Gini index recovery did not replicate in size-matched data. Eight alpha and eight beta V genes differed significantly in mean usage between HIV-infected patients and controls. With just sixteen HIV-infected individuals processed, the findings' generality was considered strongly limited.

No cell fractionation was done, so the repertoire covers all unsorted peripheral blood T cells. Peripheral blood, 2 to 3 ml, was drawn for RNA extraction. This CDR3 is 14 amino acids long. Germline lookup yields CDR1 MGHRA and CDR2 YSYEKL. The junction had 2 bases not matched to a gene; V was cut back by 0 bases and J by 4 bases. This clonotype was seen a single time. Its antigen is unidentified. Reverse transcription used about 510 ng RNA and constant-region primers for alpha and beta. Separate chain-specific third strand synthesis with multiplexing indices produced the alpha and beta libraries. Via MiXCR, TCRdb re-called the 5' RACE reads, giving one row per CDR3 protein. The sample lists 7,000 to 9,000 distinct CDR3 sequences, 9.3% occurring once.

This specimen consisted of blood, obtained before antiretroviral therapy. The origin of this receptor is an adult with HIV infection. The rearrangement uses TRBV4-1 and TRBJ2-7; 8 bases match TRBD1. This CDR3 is CASSQDRGRYEQYF. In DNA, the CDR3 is TGCGCCAGCAGCCAAGACAGGGGGCGGTACGAGCAGTACTTC.